The 31 T cell receptor beta chains below were found in one sample sequenced in a study of blood T cell repertoires in COVID-19. Profiling relied on immunoSEQ multiplex PCR, and the TCRdb table lists in-frame clones only, not all of them. Among over 300,000 clones listed, roughly 85% were seen once. The material sequenced was peripheral blood. These receptors came from a human donor in a cohort sampled during active COVID-19.

The rearrangement joins TRBV12-3 or TRBV12-4 to TRBJ1-2, with D hard to call. Deletions cut 6 bases from V and 7 bases from J, with 15 bases between. The CDR3 runs 13 residues. In DNA, the CDR3 is TGTGCCAGCAGCTACCCCGAGGATACTGGCTACACCTTC. Translated, it gives CASSYPEDTGYTF.

The gene calls are TRBV24-1 and TRBJ2-2; possible D gene TRBD2, 6 bases. V was clipped by 4 bases and J by 1 base, with 12 bases between them. From germline, CDR1 is KGHDR and CDR2 SFDVKD. The CDR3 runs 16 residues. CDR3 in amino acids: CATSEDRDWNTGELFF. CDR3 nucleotide sequence: TGTGCCACCAGTGAGGACCGGGACTGGAACACCGGGGAGCTGTTTTTT.

The CDR3 protein is CASSWGTAGGYTF. The CDR3 coding sequence is TGTGCCAGCAGTTGGGGGACCGCGGGGGGCTACACCTTC. The chain has TRBV27 and TRBJ1-2; a weak D match, TRBD1 (5 bases). Per germline, CDR1 MNHEY and CDR2 SMNVEV (reference sequence). V shed 4 bases and J shed 8 bases, with 14 bases lying between them. This CDR3 is built from 13 residues.

The chain recombines TRBV5-4 with TRBJ1-5; 7 nucleotides agree with TRBD1. This CDR3 contains 16 residues. V lost 4 bases to trimming and J lost 2 bases; unmatched junction nucleotides: 9. CDR1 is SGHNT and CDR2 is YYREEE in the germline V gene (reference sequence). CDR3 protein: CASSQGGARGNQPQHF. CDR3 DNA: TGTGCCAGCAGCCAGGGGGGAGCCCGGGGCAATCAGCCCCAGCATTTT. The full variable domain, rest sourced from reference TRBV5-4 and TRBJ1-5, is ETGVTQSPTHLIKTRGQQVTLRCSSQSGHNTVSWYQQALGQGPQFIFQYYREEENGRGNFPPRFSGLQFPNYSSELNVNALELDDSALYLCASSQGGARGNQPQHFGDGTRLSIL.

The chain carries TRBV2 and TRBJ2-5; 7 positions agree with TRBD2. The CDR3 spans 15 residues. Germline-derived CDR1 and CDR2 are SNHLY and FYNNEI. V shed 10 bases and J 2 bases; nucleotides not matched to a gene: 13. CDR3 sequence reads: CAIQSGARYQETQYF. CDR3 nucleotide sequence: TGTGCCATACAAAGCGGGGCCCGCTATCAAGAGACCCAGTACTTC.

The V and J genes are TRBV15 and TRBJ1-4; 8 bases line up with TRBD1. This CDR3 has 14 amino acids. Germline V CDR1 and CDR2: LNHNV, YYDKDF (reference sequence). V shed 8 bases and J 8 bases; nucleotides not matched to a gene: 10. The DNA for the CDR3 is TGTGCCACCGAGAAAGACAGGGGAAACGAAAAACTGTTTTTT. Amino acids: CATEKDRGNEKLFF.

The chain employs TRBV5-1 and TRBJ1-2, with D possibly TRBD1 on 5 matching bases. This CDR3 comprises 14 residues. Germline values: CDR1 SGHRS, CDR2 YFSETQ. The V gene lost 0 bases and the J gene lost 7 bases, with 13 bases spanning the gap. DNA of the CDR3: TGCGCCAGCAGCTTGGCAGGGATAAGAGCTGGCTACACCTTC. This gives the protein CASSLAGIRAGYTF.

The V call is TRBV10-3, the J call TRBJ2-4; D tentatively reads TRBD1 or TRBD2 (5 bases each). V lost 10 bases, J lost 1 base, and 14 bases lay in between. The CDR3 is made up of 14 amino acids. The germline V gene encodes CDR1 ENHRY and CDR2 SYGVKD. The CDR3, as DNA: TGTGCCAGCAGAGGGGATGGTGCCAAAAACATTCAGTACTTC. Protein product: CASRGDGAKNIQYF.

This chain uses TRBV7-9 with TRBJ2-3; TRBD2 aligns across 9 bases. Germline CDR1 is SEHNR and CDR2 is FQNEAQ (reference sequence). The V gene end was trimmed by 7 bases and the J gene end by 3 bases; junction bases not matched to a gene: 14. The CDR3 length is 17 residues. The CDR3 spells CASTMNAGTSPTDTQYF. The CDR3 bases are TGTGCCAGCACCATGAACGCGGGGACTAGCCCTACAGATACGCAGTATTTT.

The rearrangement joins TRBV15 to TRBJ2-1, with TRBD2 as a possible D gene (6 bases). V was trimmed by 3 bases and J by 7 bases, leaving 22 bases between them. This CDR3 has 17 amino acids. Per germline, CDR1 LNHNV and CDR2 YYDKDF (reference sequence). Here the CDR3 DNA reads TGTGCCACCAGCAGTAGTTCGACGGGACTCTGGGTGAATGAGCAGTTCTTC. It yields the protein CATSSSSTGLWVNEQFF.

The V and J genes are TRBV30 and TRBJ2-1; TRBD1 might be the D (5 bases). This CDR3 contains 12 residues. Between the trimmed V and J ends, which lost 2 bases and 12 bases, there was a span of 14 bases. Germline assignment: CDR1 GTSNPN and CDR2 SVGIG (reference sequence). The CDR3 coding sequence is TGTGCCTGGAGTATCAGGGCGTCCAGGCAGTTCTTC. It yields the protein CAWSIRASRQFF. Together with reference TRBV30 and TRBJ2-1, the CDR3 gives the full variable domain: SQTIHQWPATLVQPVGSPLSLECTVEGTSNPNLYWYRQAAGRGLQLLFYSVGIGQISSEVPQNLSASRPQDRQFILSSKKLLLSDSGFYLCAWSIRASRQFFGPGTRLTVL.

CDR3 in amino acids: CASLRSGTEAFF. The CDR3 nucleotides read TGTGCCAGCCTTAGGTCGGGGACTGAAGCTTTCTTT. The rearrangement links TRBV6-6 to TRBJ1-1, with D hard to call. The ends were cut back, 8 bases at V and 5 bases at J, with 12 bases in the middle. Germline loops: CDR1 MNHNY, CDR2 SVGAGI (reference sequence). The CDR3 consists of 12 residues.

The genes are TRBV10-3 and TRBJ2-1, with a tentative D call TRBD2 (5 bases). V was trimmed by 0 bases and J by 7 bases, leaving 7 bases between them. The CDR3 runs 13 residues. Germline values: CDR1 ENHRY, CDR2 SYGVKD. This chain's CDR3 is CAISESRVNEQFF. CDR3 sequence (DNA): TGTGCCATCAGTGAGTCGAGGGTAAATGAGCAGTTCTTC.

This chain links TRBV19 with TRBJ1-5; TRBD1 aligns across 7 bases. Losses at the gene ends were 7 bases for V and 0 bases for J; bases not matched to a gene: 12. Germline V gene sequence: CDR1 LNHDA, CDR2 SQIVND (reference sequence). The CDR3 loop spans 17 amino acids. The CDR3 sequence is CASTDRTGSISNQPQHF. CDR3 DNA: TGTGCCAGTACCGATCGGACAGGAAGTATTAGCAATCAGCCCCAGCATTTT.

CDR3 in amino acids: CASSTLAGGTRDEQFF. The CDR3 bases are TGTGCCAGCAGCACCCTAGCGGGGGGCACCAGGGATGAGCAGTTCTTC. The chain uses TRBV7-2 and TRBJ2-1, with 11 bases aligning to TRBD2. J lost 8 bases, V lost 5 bases, and 11 bases had no gene match. The CDR3 length is 16 residues. The germline V gene has CDR1 SGHTA and CDR2 FQGNSA.

This clone was found once. The V gene is TRBV1, the J gene TRBJ1-2; the D call TRBD1 from the table was never checked on the DNA. TRBV1 is shown as a pseudogene. The CDR3 loop spans 16 amino acids. The CDR3 bases are TGCACCAGCAATGGGGAGACAGGGAGAGTGCATTGTGGCTACACCTTC. Amino acids: CTSNGETGRVHCGYTF.

The chain couples TRBV29-1 to TRBJ1-2, with D tentatively TRBD1 (6 bases). The germline V and J ends were trimmed by 6 bases and 5 bases, with 16 bases remaining between them. Germline lookup yields CDR1 SQVTM and CDR2 ANQGSEA. CDR3 length: 13 residues. The CDR3 sequence is CSVETGEDYGYTF. CDR3 nucleotide sequence: TGCAGCGTCGAGACAGGCGAAGATTATGGCTACACCTTC. The full variable domain, with the rest looked up from reference TRBV29-1 and TRBJ1-2, is SAVISQKPSRDICQRGTSLTIQCQVDSQVTMMFWYRQQPGQSLTLIATANQGSEATYESGFVIDKFPISRPNLTFSTLTVSNMSPEDSSIYLCSVETGEDYGYTFGSGTRLTVV.

This sequence joins TRBV6-5 and TRBJ1-2, with D tentatively TRBD1 (6 bases). Trimming removed 7 bases from V and 5 bases from J, with 14 bases in between. CDR3 length: 13 amino acids. CDR1 and CDR2 from the germline V gene are MNHEY and SVGAGI. Written as DNA, the CDR3 is TGTGCCAGCAACGAGGCCAGGGGTTATGGCTACACCTTC. Its translation is CASNEARGYGYTF.

This clone was seen more than once but under ten times. The rearrangement uses TRBV6-6 and TRBJ1-1; perhaps TRBD1 as D (6 bases). V was shortened by 5 bases and J by 4 bases, with 8 bases between the two germline ends. CDR1 is MNHNY and CDR2 is SVGAGI in the germline V gene (reference sequence). The CDR3 totals 12 residues. CDR3 in DNA: TGTGCCAGCAGTCGACAGGCCACTGAAGCTTTCTTT. This translates into CASSRQATEAFF.

This clone turned up a few times. An end of the junction differs from the germline gene, which may be a read error. The chain carries TRBV25-1 and TRBJ1-2; 7 bases agree with TRBD1. Germline CDR1 and CDR2: MGHDK and SYGVNS. The CDR3 extends over 13 amino acids. Written as DNA, the CDR3 is TGTGCCAGCAGTGAATCGGGATTGAACGGGGACAGCTTC. Residues: CASSESGLNGDSF.

This clone was seen repeatedly, ten times or more. V is TRBV5-5 and J is TRBJ2-3; D may be TRBD1 (5 bases). The V end lost 4 bases, the J end lost 2 bases, and 17 bases lay between the germline ends. Germline assignment: CDR1 SGHKS and CDR2 YYEKEE (reference sequence). The CDR3 runs to 16 residues. In DNA, the CDR3 is TGTGCCAGCAGCCCCCACTCCCAGGGCCTCACAGATACGCAGTATTTT. This codes for CASSPHSQGLTDTQYF.

This clone has only a few counts. The V gene is TRBV30, the J gene TRBJ2-7, with D perhaps TRBD1 (6 bases). Trimming removed 4 bases at V and 5 bases at J, with 12 bases between. Germline loops: CDR1 GTSNPN, CDR2 SVGIG (reference sequence). CDR3 length: 12 residues. This CDR3 is CAWTQGLDEQYF. The CDR3 DNA sequence: TGTGCCTGGACGCAGGGGCTAGACGAGCAGTACTTC.

The chain recombines TRBV19 with TRBJ1-1; D is uncertain. Trimming took off 7 bases at V and 1 base at J, with 16 bases between the two ends. The CDR3 loop spans 15 amino acids. The V gene's germline CDR1 is LNHDA and CDR2 SQIVND (reference sequence). CDR3 loop: CASTLRGPTNTEAFF. CDR3 bases: TGTGCCAGTACCCTCCGCGGGCCGACGAACACTGAAGCTTTCTTT. Based on the CDR3 plus reference TRBV19 and TRBJ1-1, the full variable domain is DGGITQSPKYLFRKEGQNVTLSCEQNLNHDAMYWYRQDPGQGLRLIYYSQIVNDFQKGDIAEGYSVSREKKESFPLTVTSAQKNPTAFYLCASTLRGPTNTEAFFGQGTRLTVV.

This sequence joins TRBV27 and TRBJ2-7; 10 bases map to TRBD1. Germline CDR1 and CDR2: MNHEY and SMNVEV (reference sequence). The CDR3 runs 14 residues. V shed 5 bases and J 3 bases; nucleotides not matched to a gene: 4. CDR3 coding DNA: TGTGCCAGCAGTCGCCGGGACAGGGGCTACGAGCAGTACTTC. This translates into CASSRRDRGYEQYF.

The rearrangement joins TRBV25-1 to TRBJ2-7, with 8 bases fitting TRBD1. Germline CDR1 and CDR2: MGHDK and SYGVNS. V dropped 2 bases and J dropped 5; count of bases not matched to a gene: 8. The length of the CDR3 is 15 residues. The CDR3 DNA reads TGTGCCAGCAGTGAAAGTCAGGGGGCTTTCGACGAGCAGTACTTC. Its protein product is CASSESQGAFDEQYF.

DNA of the CDR3: TGTGCCAGCAGCTTAGCAATACTAGCGGGGGTTGCCTACAATGAGCAGTTCTTC. As protein: CASSLAILAGVAYNEQFF. The chain recombines TRBV7-9 with TRBJ2-1, with 11 bases matching TRBD2. Germline V CDR1 and CDR2: SEHNR, FQNEAQ (reference sequence). The CDR3 has 18 residues. V lost 0 bases, J lost 2 bases, and 6 bases stayed unmatched.

The chain uses TRBV9 and TRBJ2-7; TRBD2 might be the D (5 bases). Germline lookup yields CDR1 SGDLS and CDR2 YYNGEE. The CDR3 is made up of 13 amino acids. The ends were cut back, 4 bases at V and 7 bases at J, with 15 bases in the middle. In DNA form, the CDR3 reads TGTGCCAGCAGCCCCCGGACGGGAATTGAGCAGTACTTC. Translation: CASSPRTGIEQYF.

The chain uses TRBV19 and TRBJ1-2, with TRBD1 as a possible D gene (5 bases). CDR1 is LNHDA and CDR2 is SQIVND in the germline V gene (reference sequence). The CDR3 consists of 14 residues. Trimming took 10 bases from V and 0 from J, leaving 15 bases between them. The CDR3, as DNA: TGTGCCACTTCAAAGGGGATGGCTAACTATGGCTACACCTTC. Translated: CATSKGMANYGYTF.

The chain couples TRBV5-4 to TRBJ1-3; 7 nucleotides agree with TRBD1. Germline CDR1 and CDR2: SGHNT and YYREEE (reference sequence). The CDR3 sequence is 13 residues long. The V segment lost 5 bases and the J segment 6 bases; nucleotides outside the gene matches: 5. The CDR3 coding sequence is TGTGCCAGCAGGGGGGACAGCGTAAACACCATATATTTT. It is translated as CASRGDSVNTIYF.

The CDR3 here is CASSWDTGTVNTEAFF. DNA for the CDR3: TGTGCCAGCAGTTGGGACACCGGGACGGTAAACACTGAAGCTTTCTTT. The V call is TRBV27, the J call TRBJ1-1, with D possibly matching TRBD1 (6 bases). Deletions cut 4 bases from V and 2 bases from J, with 17 bases between. Germline CDR1 MNHEY, CDR2 SMNVEV (reference sequence). This CDR3 spans 16 amino acids.

This chain joins TRBV5-1 and TRBJ2-7; 9 bases align to TRBD2. The CDR3 is 15 residues long. Germline CDR1 and CDR2: SGHRS and YFSETQ. V was clipped by 0 bases and J by 4 bases; unmatched bases: 5. The CDR3 region is CASSLASGATYEQYF. The CDR3 coding sequence is TGCGCCAGCAGCTTGGCTAGCGGGGCGACTTACGAGCAGTACTTC. Full variable domain (outside the CDR3, taken from reference TRBV5-1 and TRBJ2-7): KAGVTQTPRYLIKTRGQQVTLSCSPISGHRSVSWYQQTPGQGLQFLFEYFSETQRNKGNFPGRFSGRQFSNSRSEMNVSTLELGDSALYLCASSLASGATYEQYFGPGTRLTVT.